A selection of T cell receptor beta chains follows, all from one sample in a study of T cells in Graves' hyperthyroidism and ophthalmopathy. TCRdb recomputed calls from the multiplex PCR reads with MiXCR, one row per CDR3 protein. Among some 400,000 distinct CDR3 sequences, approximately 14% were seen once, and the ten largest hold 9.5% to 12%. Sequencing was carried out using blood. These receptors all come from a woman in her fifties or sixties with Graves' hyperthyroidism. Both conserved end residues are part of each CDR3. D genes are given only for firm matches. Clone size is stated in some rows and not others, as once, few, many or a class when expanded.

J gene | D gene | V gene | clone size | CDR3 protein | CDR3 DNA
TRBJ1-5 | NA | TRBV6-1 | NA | CASSPRVGQPQHF | TGTGCCAGCAGTCCCAGGGTCGGTCAGCCCCAGCATTTT
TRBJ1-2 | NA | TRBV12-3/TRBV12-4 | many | CASSLTFAEYGYTF | TGTGCCAGCAGTTTAACATTTGCGGAGTATGGCTACACCTTC
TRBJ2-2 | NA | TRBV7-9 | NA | CASSPAQGNTGELFF | TGTGCCAGCAGCCCTGCTCAGGGGAACACCGGGGAGCTGTTTTTT
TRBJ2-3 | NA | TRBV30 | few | CAWGLSQRGTDTQYF | TGTGCCTGGGGCCTGTCCCAGCGGGGCACAGATACGCAGTATTTT
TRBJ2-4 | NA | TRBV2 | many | CASSDGQLAKNIQYF | TGTGCCAGCAGTGACGGACAGCTAGCCAAAAACATTCAGTACTTC
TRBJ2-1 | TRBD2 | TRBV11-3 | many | CASSLVWREGENEQFF | TGTGCCAGCAGCTTAGTTTGGCGGGAGGGTGAAAATGAGCAGTTCTTC
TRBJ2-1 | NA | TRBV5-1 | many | CASSWDKSYNEQFF | TGCGCCAGCAGCTGGGACAAATCCTACAATGAGCAGTTCTTC
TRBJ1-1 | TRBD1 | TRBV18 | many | CASSPPATGHTEAFF | TGTGCCAGCTCACCACCCGCGACAGGGCACACTGAAGCTTTCTTT
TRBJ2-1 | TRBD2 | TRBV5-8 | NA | CASSPASGRLDEQFF | TGTGCCAGCAGCCCGGCCAGCGGGAGGCTCGATGAGCAGTTCTTC
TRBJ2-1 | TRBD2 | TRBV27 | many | CASSEISGSNEQFF | TGTGCCAGCAGTGAAATTAGCGGGAGCAATGAGCAGTTCTTC
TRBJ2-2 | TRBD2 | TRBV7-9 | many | CASSPPYGGRADGELFF | TGTGCCAGCAGCCCCCCTTACGGCGGGAGGGCCGACGGGGAGCTGTTTTTT
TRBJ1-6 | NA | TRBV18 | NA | CASSPTGYSSYNSPLHF | TGTGCCAGCTCACCAACAGGCTATAGCTCCTATAATTCACCCCTCCACTTT
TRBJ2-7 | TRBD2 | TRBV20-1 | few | CSAHAGGAPYEQYF | TGCAGTGCTCACGCCGGGGGGGCCCCCTACGAGCAGTACTTC
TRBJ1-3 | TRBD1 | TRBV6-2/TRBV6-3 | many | CASSASGTGGRNTIYF | TGTGCCAGCAGTGCTTCCGGGACAGGGGGAAGAAACACCATATATTTT
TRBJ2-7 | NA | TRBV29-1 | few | CSLEPGYIDEQYF | TGCAGCCTTGAGCCAGGGTATATTGACGAGCAGTACTTC
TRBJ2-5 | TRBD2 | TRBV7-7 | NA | CASGSGVGETQYF | TGTGCTAGCGGCAGCGGGGTGGGAGAGACCCAGTACTTC
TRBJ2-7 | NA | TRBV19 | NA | CASSITGRSYEQYF | TGTGCCAGTAGTATTACCGGCCGCTCCTACGAGCAGTACTTC
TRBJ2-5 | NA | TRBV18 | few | CASSPPTVGETQYF | TGTGCCAGCTCACCACCTACGGTTGGGGAGACCCAGTACTTC